This TCR beta chain was profiled in a study of T cell repertoires in cytomegalovirus infection. Study at large: In public TCR beta signatures, there were indications of both CMV infection and matching HLA type. Overall study findings and caveats: The response measured ex vivo was dominated by TCR beta clonotypes (HLA-C-restricted and CMV-specific).

In germline, CDR1 is MNHNS, CDR2 SASEGT. The CDR3 extends over 13 amino acids. Trimming took 5 bases from V and 3 from J, leaving 10 bases between them. TCRdb independently ran MiXCR on the reads; one entry per CDR3 protein. There are roughly 340,000 distinct CDR3 sequences in the sample; under 35% occur only once, and around 19% lies in the top ten. A few counts support this clonotype. The antigen remains unidentified. The chain recombines TRBV6-1 with TRBJ1-2, with no clear D. The sequence derives from a human donor in good health (CMV status not recorded). Some clones in this sample may be carry-over from other donors' samples. The sequencing used cultured PBMCs, collected from culture after CMV antigen stimulation. DNA of the CDR3: TGTGCCAGCAGTCACCGGACGGACTATGGCTACACCTTC. The encoded protein is CASSHRTDYGYTF.